A selection of T cell receptor beta chains follows, all from one sample in a study of a mutant IDH1 vaccine in newly diagnosed glioma. Profiling relied on immunoSEQ multiplex PCR, and the TCRdb table lists in-frame clones only, not all of them. The data contain just under 95,000 clones, approximately 83% of them seen just once; the ten biggest clones take up roughly 7.1%. The sequenced sample was PBMCs, obtained from a glioma patient treated with radiotherapy, temozolomide or both. The origin of the receptors is a woman between 45 and 60 years old with glioma. Both conserved end residues are part of each CDR3. A D gene is named only where the DNA matches it firmly. Where a row states a size, it is once, few, many or the class of an expanded clone; other rows omit it.

TRBV10-1	.	TRBJ2-5	TRBD2	TGCGCCAGCAGTGAGGCTAGCGGGCGCTCGGGGACCCAGTACTTC	CASSEASGRSGTQYF
TRBV30	.	TRBJ1-1	.	TGTGCCTGGAGTCAAGAGGGGAACACTGAAGCTTTCTTT	CAWSQEGNTEAFF
TRBV7-8	.	TRBJ1-2	TRBD1	TGTGCCAGCCTCCTCGAGGGGGCGGTTGGCTACACCTTC	CASLLEGAVGYTF
TRBV4-1	.	TRBJ2-1	.	TGCGCCAGCAGCCAAGGAGAAGCCGACAATGAGCAGTTCTTC	CASSQGEADNEQFF
TRBV11-3	.	TRBJ2-7	TRBD1	TGTGCCAGCAGTTCCGGGACAGGGGGCAGGGGCGAGCAGTACTTC	CASSSGTGGRGEQYF
TRBV6-6	.	TRBJ2-1	TRBD1	TGTGCCAGCAGTCAGCCGGACAGGATCTATGAGCAGTTCTTC	CASSQPDRIYEQFF
TRBV6-5	.	TRBJ1-2	.	TGTGCCAGCAGTTACTCGAACGGGGGCGGCTATGGCTACACCTTC	CASSYSNGGGYGYTF
TRBV29-1	.	TRBJ1-2	.	TGCAGCGTTGACGTAGGGGCAGCCTATGGCTACACCTTC	CSVDVGAAYGYTF
TRBV6-6	.	TRBJ1-2	TRBD1	TGTGCCAGCAGCCCCTCAGGGGGGGACTATGGCTACACCTTC	CASSPSGGDYGYTF
TRBV5-5	.	TRBJ1-3	.	TGTGCCAGCAGCTTGGTAGGGATCGGACAAAACACCATATATTTT	CASSLVGIGQNTIYF
TRBV10-3	.	TRBJ1-5	.	TGTGCCATAGCGACGGAGTATAGCAATCAGCCCCAGCATTTT	CAIATEYSNQPQHF
TRBV30	once	TRBJ2-1	TRBD2	TGTGCCTGGGGGGGGGTTTACAATGAGCAGTTCTTC	CAWGGVYNEQFF